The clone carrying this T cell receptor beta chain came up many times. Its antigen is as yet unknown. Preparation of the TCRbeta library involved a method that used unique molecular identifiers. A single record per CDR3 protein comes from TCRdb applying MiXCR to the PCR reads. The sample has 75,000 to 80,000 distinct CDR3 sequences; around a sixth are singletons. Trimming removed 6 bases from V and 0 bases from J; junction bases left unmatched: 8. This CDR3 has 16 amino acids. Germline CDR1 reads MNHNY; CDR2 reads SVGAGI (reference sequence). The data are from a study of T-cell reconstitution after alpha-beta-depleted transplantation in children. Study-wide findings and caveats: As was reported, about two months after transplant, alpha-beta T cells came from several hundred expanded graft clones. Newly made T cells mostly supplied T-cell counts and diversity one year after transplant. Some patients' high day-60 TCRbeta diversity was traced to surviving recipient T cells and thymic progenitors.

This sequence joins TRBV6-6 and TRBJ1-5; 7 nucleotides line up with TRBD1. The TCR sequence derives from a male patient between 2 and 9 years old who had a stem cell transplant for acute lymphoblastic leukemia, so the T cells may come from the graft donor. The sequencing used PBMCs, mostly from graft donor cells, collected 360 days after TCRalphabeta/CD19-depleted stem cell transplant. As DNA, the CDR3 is TGTGCCAGCAGCCCAGGGACAGTTAATAGCAATCAGCCCCAGCATTTT. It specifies CASSPGTVNSNQPQHF.